The sequence of this T cell receptor (beta chain) was determined in a study of T cell repertoires in cytomegalovirus infection. In the study overall: Through public TCR beta signatures, both CMV infection and matching HLA type were indicated.

There are many counts of this clonotype. TCRdb passed the reads through MiXCR, listing each CDR3 protein once. The data hold 55,000 to 85,000 distinct CDR3 sequences, with over 3.5% observed a single time. This sequence was found in a human donor in good health (CMV status not recorded). Some clones in this sample may be carry-over from other donors' samples. The sample comprised PBMCs.

CDR3 in DNA: TGTGCCATCAACGAACAGTTGAACACTGAAGCTTTCTTT. It codes for CAINEQLNTEAFF. The chain recombines TRBV10-3 with TRBJ1-1; no clear D gene. CDR3 size: 13 residues. Germline lookup yields CDR1 ENHRY and CDR2 SYGVKD. Trimming took off 7 bases at V and 0 bases at J, with 9 bases between the two ends.